This is a list of T cell receptor beta chains from one sample in a study of T cell repertoires in cytomegalovirus infection. These receptors have no known antigen. TCRdb re-called the reads with MiXCR, one entry per CDR3 protein. The sample records 700,000 to 900,000 distinct CDR3 sequences, about 28% being singletons. The sample was cultured CD8+ T cells from PBMCs, taken from culture after CMV antigen stimulation. The receptor set was obtained from a human donor in good health (CMV status not recorded). Some clones in this sample may be carry-over from other donors' samples. Each CDR3 is given with its conserved first and last residue. A D gene is named only where the DNA matches it firmly. Where a row states a size, it is once, few, many or the class of an expanded clone; other rows omit it.

TRBV9,once,TRBJ1-5,NA,CASSLTVGSNQPQHF,TGTGCCAGCAGCCTTACGGTGGGGAGCAATCAGCCCCAGCATTTT
TRBV15,NA,TRBJ2-5,NA,CATSLGLQETQYF,TGTGCCACCAGCTTAGGGCTCCAAGAGACCCAGTACTTC
TRBV7-9,NA,TRBJ1-1,TRBD1,CASSLGPTTTGGSTEAFF,TGTGCCAGCAGCTTAGGCCCGACTACGACAGGGGGCTCCACTGAAGCTTTCTTT
TRBV10-3,once,TRBJ1-2,NA,CAISAGQTPNYGYTF,TGTGCCATCAGTGCCGGACAGACTCCTAACTATGGCTACACCTTC
TRBV27,few,TRBJ1-6,NA,CASSFGTTDSPLHF,TGTGCCAGCAGTTTCGGGACAACTGATTCACCCCTCCACTTT
TRBV5-6,few,TRBJ2-3,NA,CASSLVGGYGDTQYF,TGTGCCAGCAGCTTGGTCGGGGGCTATGGAGATACGCAGTATTTT
TRBV7-9,many,TRBJ2-5,TRBD2,CASSRTSGVETQYF,TGTGCCAGCAGCAGAACTAGCGGGGTAGAGACCCAGTACTTC
TRBV5-1,few,TRBJ1-5,TRBD1,CASSTGTGTNQPQHF,TGCGCCAGCAGCACCGGGACAGGTACCAATCAGCCCCAGCATTTT
TRBV10-2,few,TRBJ1-2,NA,CASSVGVVYGYTF,TGCGCCAGCAGTGTCGGGGTCGTCTATGGCTACACCTTC
TRBV10-3,NA,TRBJ1-2,NA,CAISLAFTGKSGYTF,TGTGCCATCAGCCTCGCCTTCACAGGGAAGAGTGGCTACACCTTC
TRBV12-3/TRBV12-4,many,TRBJ1-2,NA,CASSSGTITGYTF,TGTGCCAGCAGTTCCGGGACAATCACGGGCTACACCTTC
TRBV12-3/TRBV12-4,few,TRBJ2-4,NA,CASTLGGDKNIQYF,TGTGCCAGCACCCTAGGGGGAGACAAAAACATTCAGTACTTC
TRBV7-9,NA,TRBJ1-2,NA,CASSLDSHYGYTF,TGTGCCAGCAGCTTAGACAGCCACTATGGCTACACCTTC